These 4 T cell receptor beta chains came from one sample sequenced in a study of vaccination effects on CD4 cells after COVID-19 (dated by TCRdb to the early 2020s). Their antigens are not known. After around eleven days of culture, CD4+ T cells were isolated with the EasySep CD4+ T cell isolation kit. Each participant got two doses of an mRNA SARS-CoV-2 vaccine, either BNT162b2 or mRNA-1273. The library was produced with the immunoSEQ multiplex PCR assay. Drawn from immuneACCESS, this table holds only the in-frame rearrangements with V and J called that TCRdb kept. Clones are partly lost; checked studies trace under half to an unresolved V gene and leave the rest unexplained. This sample is represented by tens of thousands of clones; approximately 80% of them were singletons. The ten largest make up more than 2% of the sample. Here the sequenced sample was CD4+ T cells from PBMCs cultured without peptide, taken after COVID-19 vaccination. The receptors originated from a human donor who received a COVID-19 vaccine.

The CDR3: CATSDPRGADTQYF. The CDR3 DNA reads TGTGCCACCAGCGATCCCAGGGGAGCAGATACGCAGTATTTT. The chain combines TRBV24-1 with TRBJ2-3; D is perhaps TRBD1 (6 bases). CDR1 is KGHDR, CDR2 SFDVKD, per germline. This CDR3 is 14 amino acids long. With 7 bases removed from V and 4 bases from J, the gap between germline ends came to 14 bases.

The gene calls are TRBV18 and TRBJ1-1, with D possibly TRBD1 on 5 matching bases. V was pared by 2 bases and J by 6 bases, with 16 bases between. The CDR3 contains 15 residues. Germline V gives CDR1 KGHSH, CDR2 LQKENI. In nucleotides, the CDR3 is TGTGCCAGCTCACCAGCGAGGGGAGGGAGCGCTGAAGCTTTCTTT. As protein: CASSPARGGSAEAFF. Together with reference TRBV18 and TRBJ1-1, the CDR3 gives the full variable domain: NAGVMQNPRHLVRRRGQEARLRCSPMKGHSHVYWYRQLPEEGLKFMVYLQKENIIDESGMPKERFSAEFPKEGPSILRIQQVVRGDSAAYFCASSPARGGSAEAFFGQGTRLTVV.

The chain uses TRBV14 and TRBJ1-2; 9 bases fit TRBD1. The length of the CDR3 is 15 residues. The trim removed 2 bases at V and 5 bases at J, leaving 6 bases unmatched. Germline CDR1 is SGHDN and CDR2 is FVKESK. The CDR3 spells CASSQTGTGSYGYTF. The DNA for the CDR3 is TGTGCCAGCAGCCAAACCGGGACAGGGAGTTATGGCTACACCTTC.

The chain combines TRBV19 with TRBJ1-2; D call uncertain. The germline V gene encodes CDR1 LNHDA and CDR2 SQIVND (reference sequence). This CDR3 contains 15 residues. V was cut by 5 bases and J by 5 bases, with 18 bases left in between. CDR3 in DNA: TGTGCCAGTAGTCCTGACGGGGTGGGGTCTTATGGCTACACCTTC. As protein: CASSPDGVGSYGYTF. Looking up the rest from reference TRBV19 and TRBJ1-2 gives the full variable domain: DGGITQSPKYLFRKEGQNVTLSCEQNLNHDAMYWYRQDPGQGLRLIYYSQIVNDFQKGDIAEGYSVSREKKESFPLTVTSAQKNPTAFYLCASSPDGVGSYGYTFGSGTRLTVV.